Sequencing of this T cell receptor beta chain was carried out in a study of shared clonotypes between healthy human individuals. Original processing methods: Filtering differed, since immunoSEQ gave only junction sequences and no quality scores. The protocol was immunoSEQ multiplex PCR, while the TCRdb copy is restricted to in-frame clones and leaves out a portion. That table is the source of V, J and clone size, and D and trimming were worked out from the DNA. Found here are about 2 million clones, about 95% of them singletons; the top ten hold roughly 1%. Naive CD8 cells, CD45RO-negative and positively selected for CCR7, excluded terminally differentiated effector memory CD45RA+ cells. The study drew all its donors from Caucasian adults living in Nashville, Tennessee. This CDR3 comprises 17 residues. V lost 0 bases and J lost 0, with 12 bases in between. Germline V CDR1 and CDR2: PRHDT, FYEKMQ (reference sequence).

Remarks on this clone: Other DNA sequences in the same sample also yield this CDR3.

This sequence joins TRBV13 and TRBJ2-1, with D possibly TRBD2 on 6 matching bases. This sequence originates from a young man in good health. Sequenced: naive CD8+ T cells sorted from blood. In DNA form, the CDR3 reads TGTGCCAGCAGCTTAGGGGTTAGCGGAAGCTCCTACAATGAGCAGTTCTTC. Translating gives CASSLGVSGSSYNEQFF.